These 25 T cell receptor beta chains share one sample of origin, sequenced in a study of blood T cells in healthy people across ages. Combining a sample-barcoded 5' primer with a J-beta primer mix, a second PCR ran for about 7 to 11 cycles. TCRdb reanalysed the 5' RACE reads using MiXCR and keeps one entry per CDR3 protein. The data contain about 2 million distinct CDR3 sequences, just under 50% of them singletons. The sample taken for sequencing was blood. All receptors derive from a middle-aged woman in good health.

This clonotype was counted only a few times. The genes are TRBV20-1 and TRBJ2-4, with D tentatively TRBD1 (6 bases). V was trimmed by 6 bases and J by 0 bases, leaving 15 bases between them. CDR3 length equals 15 residues. The germline gives CDR1 DFQATT, CDR2 SNEGSKA (reference sequence). For the CDR3, the DNA is TGCAGTGCCCCCGGGACACCCTTAGCCAAAAACATTCAGTACTTC. It codes for CSAPGTPLAKNIQYF.

Regarding this clonotype: One end of the junction fails to match germline, which may point to a read error. The chain joins TRBV7-9 to TRBJ2-5, with TRBD1 identical over 9 bases. The CDR3 length is 16 residues. CDR1 and CDR2 (germline): SEHNR, FQNEAQ (reference sequence). CDR3 region: CASSLGDRALQETRYF. CDR3 in DNA: TGTGCCAGCAGCTTAGGGGACAGGGCCCTACAAGAGACCCGGTACTTC.

The chain is built from TRBV14 and TRBJ2-5; D not certain. Per the germline V gene, CDR1 is SGHDN and CDR2 is FVKESK. V shed 1 base and J shed 11 bases, with 17 bases lying between them. The CDR3 totals 14 residues. The CDR3 loop is CASSQAVRSTEQYF. The CDR3 DNA reads TGTGCCAGCAGCCAAGCGGTAAGGTCTACAGAGCAGTACTTC.

This sequence joins TRBV28 and TRBJ1-1; D unresolved. The CDR3 has 13 residues. CDR1 is MDHEN and CDR2 is SYDVKM in the germline V gene. The V gene lost 6 bases and the J gene lost 2 bases, with 10 bases spanning the gap. CDR3 nucleotides: TGTGCCAGCAGCTCCATTGCCAACACTGAAGCTTTCTTT. This encodes CASSSIANTEAFF. The whole variable domain, remainder taken from reference TRBV28 and TRBJ1-1, is DVKVTQSSRYLVKRTGEKVFLECVQDMDHENMFWYRQDPGLGLRLIYFSYDVKMKEKGDIPEGYSVSREKKERFSLILESASTNQTSMYLCASSSIANTEAFFGQGTRLTVV.

The rearrangement joins TRBV27 to TRBJ1-2; 7 bases match TRBD1. Germline loops: CDR1 MNHEY, CDR2 SMNVEV (reference sequence). The trim removed 4 bases at V and 4 bases at J, leaving 9 bases unmatched. This CDR3 has 15 amino acids. CDR3 DNA: TGTGCCAGCAGTTCCCCGGGACAGAGTCCCTATGGCTACACCTTC. It specifies CASSSPGQSPYGYTF.

J is TRBJ1-2 and V is TRBV20-1; no clear D gene. Germline lookup yields CDR1 DFQATT and CDR2 SNEGSKA (reference sequence). V lost 5 bases to trimming and J lost 7 bases, with 17 bases between them. This CDR3 has 13 residues. In DNA, the CDR3 is TGCAGTGCTCCCGGGCAAGGGTGGAGTGGCTACACCTTC. As protein: CSAPGQGWSGYTF.

V gene TRBV4-1 combines with J gene TRBJ1-6; D gene ambiguous. Trimming shortened V by 1 base and J by 1 base, and 8 bases separated the two germline ends. Germline V lookup: CDR1 MGHRA, CDR2 YSYEKL. The CDR3 extends over 16 amino acids. The CDR3 loop is CASSQAPVSYNSPLHF. In nucleotides, the CDR3 is TGCGCCAGCAGCCAAGCCCCCGTTTCCTATAATTCACCCCTCCACTTT.

The rearrangement uses TRBV24-1 and TRBJ2-3, with TRBD2 identical over 9 bases. CDR1 is KGHDR and CDR2 is SFDVKD in the germline V gene. This CDR3 spans 16 amino acids. Trimming at V came to 0 bases and at J to 6 bases, leaving 6 bases not matched to a gene. CDR3 region: CATSDLVAGEADTQYF. CDR3 nucleotide sequence: TGTGCCACCAGTGATTTGGTAGCGGGGGAGGCGGATACGCAGTATTTT.

The chain recombines TRBV6-5 with TRBJ2-1; TRBD2 matches at 7 bases. This CDR3 region has 11 residues. In germline, CDR1 is MNHEY, CDR2 SVGAGI. The V gene end was trimmed by 6 bases and the J gene end by 10 bases; junction bases not matched to a gene: 3. Here the CDR3 DNA reads TGTGCCAGCAGCGACGGGGGGGAGCAGTTCTTC. It specifies CASSDGGEQFF.

This clonotype was picked up one time. V is TRBV27 and J is TRBJ2-4; no reliable D call. The J call may be incorrect, as the DNA end agrees better with TRBJ2-7. Germline CDR1 is MNHEY and CDR2 is SMNVEV (reference sequence). The CDR3 sequence is 12 residues long. In nucleotides, the CDR3 is TGTGCCAGCAGCACATCAGGCCACGAGCAGTACTTC. As protein: CASSTSGHEQYF.

The chain links TRBV20-1 to TRBJ1-2; 7 nucleotides line up with TRBD1. V dropped 7 bases and J dropped 5; count of bases not matched to a gene: 10. Germline V gene data show CDR1 as DFQATT and CDR2 as SNEGSKA (reference sequence). The CDR3 is 13 amino acids. The CDR3 nucleotides are TGCAGTGGAGGACAGGATCTTCGATATGGCTACACCTTC. Translating gives CSGGQDLRYGYTF.

This sequence joins TRBV6-2 or TRBV6-3 and TRBJ2-7, with TRBD1 as a possible D gene (6 bases). The CDR3 length is 14 residues. The V and J ends lost 6 bases and 2 bases respectively, with 14 bases between them. Germline V CDR1 and CDR2: MNHEY, SVGEGT. The CDR3, as DNA: TGTGCCAGCAGAGAGGGGACATTCCCCTACGAGCAGTACTTC. It codes for CASREGTFPYEQYF.

This clonotype has only one observation. The chain is built from TRBV12-3 or TRBV12-4 and TRBJ2-3, with D tentatively TRBD1 (5 bases). The CDR3 runs to 17 residues. The ends were cut back, 3 bases at V and 0 bases at J, with 16 bases in the middle. Here the CDR3 reads CASSFADTRLSTDTQYF. As DNA, the CDR3 is TGTGCCAGCAGTTTCGCGGACACGAGATTAAGCACAGATACGCAGTATTTT.

This clonotype has just a few counts. V and J are TRBV20-1 and TRBJ2-5; no firm D call. Germline V CDR1 and CDR2: DFQATT, SNEGSKA (reference sequence). V was cut by 1 base and J by 3 bases, with 12 bases left in between. This CDR3 region has 14 residues. The CDR3 is CSARAPAPKETQYF. The CDR3 coding sequence is TGCAGTGCTAGAGCCCCTGCCCCGAAAGAGACCCAGTACTTC.

This chain links TRBV7-9 with TRBJ1-2, with 10 bases matching TRBD1. J lost 4 bases, V lost 5 bases, and 7 bases had no gene match. The V gene's germline CDR1 is SEHNR and CDR2 FQNEAQ (reference sequence). CDR3 length equals 15 residues. The CDR3 region is CASSQGQGSFYGYTF. The CDR3 DNA is TGTGCCAGCAGCCAGGGACAGGGGTCGTTCTATGGCTACACCTTC.

The V call is TRBV6-5, the J call TRBJ2-1, with TRBD2 identical over 11 bases. V was pared by 6 bases and J by 13 bases, with 17 bases of the junction left unmatched. The CDR3 spans 16 residues. Per germline, CDR1 MNHEY and CDR2 SVGAGI. The CDR3, as DNA: TGTGCCAGCAGCCTATTTGGGACTAGCGGAAAAGAGACCCAGTTCTTC. Translation gives CASSLFGTSGKETQFF.

A few counts support this clonotype. J is TRBJ2-5 and V is TRBV5-1; D possibly corresponds to TRBD2 (5 bases). Between the trimmed V and J ends, which lost 0 bases and 2 bases, there was a span of 8 bases. The CDR3 extends over 14 amino acids. CDR1 and CDR2 (germline): SGHRS, YFSETQ. As DNA, the CDR3 is TGCGCCAGCAGCTTGGCCCAGCGGCAAGAGACCCAGTACTTC. Its translation is CASSLAQRQETQYF.

The rearrangement links TRBV2 to TRBJ2-1; 10 nucleotides line up with TRBD2. This CDR3 contains 13 residues. The V gene's germline CDR1 is SNHLY and CDR2 FYNNEI. The V and J ends lost 6 bases and 10 bases, in that order; junction bases with no gene match: 6. CDR3 DNA: TGTGCCAGCAGGCCCACTAGCGGGACCGAGCAGTTCTTC. Its translation: CASRPTSGTEQFF.

The chain has TRBV12-3 or TRBV12-4 and TRBJ2-5; D could derive from TRBD1 or TRBD2 (5 bases each). The CDR3 is 17 residues long. V was cut by 3 bases and J by 2 bases, with 19 bases left in between. CDR3 in DNA: TGTGCCAGCAGTTTTGCGAGGGCGAGCAGGGTGCAAGAGACCCAGTACTTC. Protein: CASSFARASRVQETQYF.

This clonotype was observed a handful of times. The chain recombines TRBV29-1 with TRBJ2-4; 7 bases are shared with TRBD2. The better agreement between TRBJ2-7 and the DNA end casts doubt on the J call. The V gene's germline CDR1 is SQVTM and CDR2 ANQGSEA. This CDR3 contains 11 residues. The CDR3, as DNA: TGCAGCGTCATGGGGGGGTCCGAGCAGTACTTC. As protein: CSVMGGSEQYF.

This clonotype was detected only a few times. V is TRBV3-1 and J is TRBJ2-1, with D uncertain. This CDR3 is built from 14 residues. CDR1 and CDR2 (germline): LGHDT, YNNKEL (reference sequence). Trimming removed 4 bases from V and 8 bases from J, with 15 bases in between. CDR3 in amino acids: CASSPPPGVHEQFF. In DNA, the CDR3 is TGTGCCAGCAGCCCCCCTCCGGGCGTGCATGAGCAGTTCTTC.

This clonotype was picked up a small number of times. The chain is built from TRBV20-1 and TRBJ1-4, with 7 bases fitting TRBD1. The J segment lost 7 bases and the V segment lost 4 bases, leaving 6 bases of the junction unmatched. This CDR3 has 13 amino acids. CDR1 DFQATT and CDR2 SNEGSKA come from the germline V gene (reference sequence). The CDR3 DNA reads as TGCAGTGCTACGCACAGGGGAGGTGAAAAACTGTTTTTT. It yields the protein CSATHRGGEKLFF.

V usage is TRBV24-1 and J usage is TRBJ2-1; TRBD2 agrees at 9 bases. Germline CDR1 is KGHDR and CDR2 is SFDVKD. The ends lost 10 bases at V and 0 bases at J; junction bases unmatched: 0. The CDR3 runs 13 residues. This chain's CDR3 is CATGLASYNEQFF. The CDR3 region has the DNA TGTGCCACGGGACTAGCCTCCTACAATGAGCAGTTCTTC.

The chain carries TRBV5-1 and TRBJ2-1; TRBD2 matches at 8 bases. V lost 0 bases, J lost 8 bases, and 7 bases stayed unmatched. The length of the CDR3 is 15 residues. CDR1 is SGHRS and CDR2 is YFSETQ in the germline V gene. The CDR3: CASSLAPAGGDEQFF. The CDR3 DNA sequence: TGCGCCAGCAGCTTGGCCCCGGCGGGAGGAGATGAGCAGTTCTTC.

The chain links TRBV4-1 to TRBJ2-3, with D perhaps TRBD1 or TRBD2 (6 bases each). The CDR3 spans 15 residues. The V and J ends lost 0 bases and 5 bases respectively, with 12 bases between them. CDR1 MGHRA and CDR2 YSYEKL come from the germline V gene. The CDR3 reads CASSQDTGARDTQYF. The CDR3 region has the DNA TGCGCCAGCAGCCAAGATACGGGGGCGAGAGATACGCAGTATTTT.